This T cell receptor beta chain was found in a study of T cells in localized non-small cell lung cancer. Generated by immunoSEQ multiplex PCR, the TCRdb table keeps only in-frame clones and is missing some. The data show more than 30,000 clones, over 75% seen once. After removal of 3 bases from V and 6 bases from J, the junction contained 10 bases not matched to a gene. This CDR3 has 18 residues. Germline V CDR1 and CDR2: SGHNT, YYREEE (reference sequence). The chain carries TRBV5-4 and TRBJ2-2, with 14 bases fitting TRBD2. This sample comprised peripheral blood mononuclear cells, obtained before any cancer treatment. This clonotype was sampled from a woman aged 40 to 75 with stage III lung adenocarcinoma. This CDR3 is CASSSGLAGGVRAGELFF. The DNA for the CDR3 is TGTGCCAGCAGCTCTGGACTAGCGGGAGGAGTTAGGGCCGGGGAGCTGTTTTTT.